What follows are 28 T cell receptor beta chains derived from one specimen sequenced in a study of cytomegalovirus exposure and HLA in healthy donors. PCR amplification relied on 60 Vbeta primers (plus 13 Jbeta primers). The method was immunoSEQ multiplex PCR; TCRdb's version includes in-frame clones alone and lacks a portion of them. Among 100,000 to 150,000 clones listed, 60% to 80% were seen once. Specimen: PBMCs. The receptors here all came from an older woman in good health and CMV-seronegative.

This rearrangement joins TRBV10-3 to TRBJ2-1, with TRBD2 identical over 10 bases. V lost 4 bases and J lost 5; bases outside the gene matches: 5. Germline V CDR1 and CDR2: ENHRY, SYGVKD. CDR3 size: 15 residues. The CDR3 DNA reads as TGTGCCATCAGTGGGTCTAGCGGGAGCGACAATGAGCAGTTCTTC. It specifies CAISGSSGSDNEQFF.

The chain joins TRBV11-2 to TRBJ2-5, with a weak D call TRBD2 (5 bases). Trimming removed 1 base from V and 2 bases from J, with 14 bases in between. The CDR3 length is 16 residues. The V gene's germline CDR1 is SGHAT and CDR2 FQNNGV. The CDR3 loop reads CASSLGLASLQETQYF. CDR3 sequence (DNA): TGTGCCAGCAGCTTAGGTCTAGCTAGTCTACAAGAGACCCAGTACTTC.

V and J are TRBV4-2 and TRBJ2-1; 11 bases match TRBD2. This CDR3 region has 16 residues. Germline V gene lookup returns CDR1 LGHNA and CDR2 YNFKEQ. Trimming took 1 base from V and 7 from J; bases not matched to a gene: 6. The CDR3 loop is CASSQGLAGGENEQFF. As DNA, the CDR3 is TGTGCCAGCAGCCAAGGATTAGCGGGGGGGGAGAATGAGCAGTTCTTC.

This clone was detected only a few times. The genes are TRBV11-2 and TRBJ2-3; TRBD2 might be the D (5 bases). The CDR3 extends over 17 amino acids. Trimming cost V 4 bases and J 3 bases, with 20 bases left between them. Germline CDR1 and CDR2: SGHAT and FQNNGV. The CDR3 spells CASSSLGKRLMTDTQYF. CDR3 bases: TGTGCCAGCAGCTCCCTCGGGAAGCGGCTGATGACAGATACGCAGTATTTT.

The chain uses TRBV7-2 and TRBJ1-4, with D possibly TRBD1 on 6 matching bases. The CDR3 has 14 residues. Germline lookup yields CDR1 SGHTA and CDR2 FQGNSA. V lost 11 bases, J lost 5 bases, and 18 bases lay in between. This CDR3 reads CAARRGQLNEKLFF. As DNA, the CDR3 is TGTGCCGCTCGCCGTGGACAGTTAAATGAAAAACTGTTTTTT.

This clone showed up just a few times. The rearrangement links TRBV5-1 to TRBJ2-3; 7 bases agree with TRBD1. CDR1 is SGHRS and CDR2 is YFSETQ in the germline V gene. The ends lost 3 bases at V and 7 bases at J; junction bases unmatched: 11. CDR3 size: 15 residues. The CDR3 region is CASSWRTGPAYTQYF. The CDR3 DNA reads as TGCGCCAGCAGCTGGAGGACAGGTCCGGCATATACGCAGTATTTT.

The V call is TRBV5-6, the J call TRBJ1-2; tentatively, D is TRBD1 (5 bases). The CDR3 runs to 15 residues. Trimming stripped 4 bases from V and 13 bases from J, with 26 bases between. The germline V gene encodes CDR1 SGHDT and CDR2 YYEEEE. CDR3 in DNA: TGTGCCAGCAGCCTGGGACCCGGTGGAGGCTGGACGTGCACCTTC. Its protein product is CASSLGPGGGWTCTF.

This clone has more than one count but fewer than ten. The chain is built from TRBV6-1 and TRBJ2-5, with TRBD1 matching over 7 bases. The assigned J gene may be wrong: the sequence end matches TRBJ2-7 better. From germline, CDR1 is MNHNS and CDR2 SASEGT. The CDR3 is 14 amino acids. CDR3 DNA: TGTGCCAGCACCCAAGGACAGGCTTTCCACGAGCAGTACTTC. Residues: CASTQGQAFHEQYF.

The CDR3 sequence: CASSDPLGGETQYF. CDR3 coding DNA: TGCGCCAGCAGTGACCCACTGGGGGGGGAGACCCAGTACTTC. The rearrangement uses TRBV10-2 and TRBJ2-5; 7 bases fit TRBD2. There are 14 residues in the CDR3. The junction had 6 bases not matched to a gene; V was cut back by 3 bases and J by 5 bases. Germline lookup yields CDR1 WSHSY and CDR2 SAAADI.

This chain connects TRBV25-1 to TRBJ2-7; 8 nucleotides line up with TRBD1. The CDR3 contains 14 residues. The germline V gene has CDR1 MGHDK and CDR2 SYGVNS. Unmatched junction bases numbered 4, after V lost 3 bases and J lost 3 bases. The CDR3 loop is CASSETGAGYEQYF. In DNA, the CDR3 is TGTGCCAGCAGTGAGACAGGGGCGGGCTACGAGCAGTACTTC.

The CDR3 coding sequence is TGTGCCAGCAGTTTCCGGGGACTAGTTGTACGGAATGAGCAGTTCTTC. Its translation is CASSFRGLVVRNEQFF. The chain combines TRBV27 with TRBJ2-1; the match to TRBD2 covers 8 bases. Germline V CDR1 and CDR2: MNHEY, SMNVEV (reference sequence). The J segment lost 7 bases and the V segment lost 3 bases, leaving 11 bases of the junction unmatched. This CDR3 spans 16 amino acids.

To note about this clone: Within the sample, other DNA sequences also encode this same CDR3. The chain combines TRBV5-1 with TRBJ2-7, with unresolved D. CDR1 is SGHRS and CDR2 is YFSETQ in the germline V gene. The CDR3 covers 15 residues. V was cut by 0 bases and J by 0 bases, with 10 bases left in between. Here the CDR3 DNA reads TGCGCCAGCAGCTTGGTAGGCAGGTTCTCCTACGAGCAGTACTTC. It specifies CASSLVGRFSYEQYF.

The V call is TRBV30, the J call TRBJ2-3; D is perhaps TRBD2 (8 bases). Trimming took 4 bases from V and 1 from J, leaving 18 bases between them. Germline CDR1 reads GTSNPN; CDR2 reads SVGIG (reference sequence). This CDR3 region has 16 residues. CDR3 nucleotides: TGTGCCTGGAACCAGGGGGGAGCGGGAGGCACAGATACGCAGTATTTT. This gives the protein CAWNQGGAGGTDTQYF.

This rearrangement joins TRBV7-2 to TRBJ2-1; 9 bases line up with TRBD1. The CDR3 spans 15 residues. The V gene end was trimmed by 5 bases and the J gene end by 3 bases; junction bases not matched to a gene: 5. CDR1 and CDR2 (germline): SGHTA, FQGNSA. The CDR3 spells CASSPDRGNYNEQFF. CDR3 sequence (DNA): TGTGCCAGCAGCCCCGACAGGGGGAACTACAATGAGCAGTTCTTC.

The chain carries TRBV5-4 and TRBJ2-2; 14 bases map to TRBD2. Per the germline V gene, CDR1 is SGHNT and CDR2 is YYREEE (reference sequence). J gave up 6 bases and V 4 bases, and 5 bases lay outside the gene matches. The length of the CDR3 is 16 residues. Written as DNA, the CDR3 is TGTGCCAGCAGCCCCGCGGGACTAGCGGGGGCCGGGGAGCTGTTTTTT. This sequence encodes CASSPAGLAGAGELFF.

The rearrangement joins TRBV4-2 to TRBJ2-7; a possible D gene is TRBD2 (5 bases). Germline V gene data show CDR1 as LGHNA and CDR2 as YNFKEQ. The CDR3 contains 19 residues. V gave up 3 bases and J gave up 2 bases, with 26 bases separating them. CDR3: CASSHSPLDPLRDAYEQYF. The CDR3 bases are TGTGCCAGCAGCCATTCACCTTTGGATCCCCTCCGGGATGCCTACGAGCAGTACTTC.

The CDR3 bases are TGTGCCAGCTCACCTTTGGGGGGGGCATCCTACGAGCAGTACTTC. It specifies CASSPLGGASYEQYF. The chain couples TRBV18 to TRBJ2-7, with D tentatively TRBD2 (7 bases). CDR3 length equals 15 residues. CDR1 is KGHSH and CDR2 is LQKENI in the germline V gene. The ends were cut back, 3 bases at V and 1 base at J, with 13 bases in the middle.

The chain is built from TRBV4-2 and TRBJ2-7, with 8 bases that match TRBD2. J lost 0 bases, V lost 5 bases, and 12 bases had no gene match. Germline CDR1 is LGHNA and CDR2 is YNFKEQ. The CDR3 totals 17 residues. The CDR3 spells CASSFTGVAGSSYEQYF. CDR3 DNA: TGTGCCAGCAGCTTTACGGGGGTAGCGGGGAGCTCCTACGAGCAGTACTTC.

This clone showed up just once. The V call is TRBV2, the J call TRBJ2-3; tentative D call: TRBD2 (6 bases). The V end lost 7 bases, the J end lost 2 bases, and 16 bases lay between the germline ends. Germline V gene lookup returns CDR1 SNHLY and CDR2 FYNNEI. The CDR3 runs to 15 residues. The CDR3, as DNA: TGTGCCAGCAAGAGAGGACTACTGATCACAGATACGCAGTATTTT. Its translation: CASKRGLLITDTQYF.

The chain links TRBV6-5 to TRBJ2-7; weak D call: TRBD1 (7 bases). This CDR3 has 13 residues. Trimming shortened V by 3 bases and J by 5 bases, and 11 bases separated the two germline ends. The germline V gene encodes CDR1 MNHEY and CDR2 SVGAGI. The CDR3 is CASSYDREDEQYF. DNA for the CDR3: TGTGCCAGCAGTTATGACAGGGAGGACGAGCAGTACTTC.

V gene TRBV4-1 combines with J gene TRBJ2-1; weak D call: TRBD2 (6 bases). The V and J ends lost 0 bases and 6 bases respectively, with 12 bases between them. CDR1 MGHRA and CDR2 YSYEKL come from the germline V gene. The CDR3 length is 15 residues. CDR3 amino acids: CASSQEGTGVNEQFF. The CDR3 nucleotides are TGCGCCAGCAGCCAAGAGGGAACGGGGGTCAATGAGCAGTTCTTC.

The rearrangement links TRBV30 to TRBJ2-7; 13 bases map to TRBD2. The CDR3 sequence is 19 residues long. In germline, CDR1 is GTSNPN, CDR2 SVGIG (reference sequence). V gave up 3 bases and J gave up 2 bases; unmatched junction bases: 16. CDR3 sequence (DNA): TGTGCCTGGAGCCAGCCTCGGACTAGCGGGAGAACCACACCCTACGAGCAGTACTTC. This encodes CAWSQPRTSGRTTPYEQYF.

The J gene is TRBJ1-2, the V gene TRBV6-5; perhaps TRBD1 as D (6 bases). Per the germline V gene, CDR1 is MNHEY and CDR2 is SVGAGI. CDR3 length: 15 residues. Trimming pared 3 bases from V and 6 bases from J, leaving 17 bases between. The CDR3, as DNA: TGTGCCAGCAGTTATAGTCCGGGGGGCAGAGATGGCTACACCTTC. It specifies CASSYSPGGRDGYTF.

This clone has a single count. The chain is built from TRBV7-9 and TRBJ2-7; the match to TRBD1 covers 7 bases. The germline CDR1 and CDR2 sequences are SEHNR and FQNEAQ (reference sequence). V shed 1 base and J 7 bases; nucleotides not matched to a gene: 13. The CDR3 covers 16 residues. The chain's CDR3 is CASSLVEGQFIAEQYF. Here the CDR3 DNA reads TGTGCCAGCAGCTTAGTCGAGGGACAGTTTATCGCGGAGCAGTACTTC.

The chain uses TRBV27 and TRBJ2-5, with 8 bases lining up with TRBD2. Losses at the gene ends were 7 bases for V and 1 base for J; bases not matched to a gene: 8. CDR3 length: 15 residues. The V gene's germline CDR1 is MNHEY and CDR2 SMNVEV (reference sequence). The DNA for the CDR3 is TGTGCCAGCACAGGTACAGCGGGAGCCCAAGAGACCCAGTACTTC. Amino acid sequence: CASTGTAGAQETQYF.

V usage is TRBV30 and J usage is TRBJ2-5; 10 bases agree with TRBD2. The V segment lost 4 bases and the J segment 5 bases; nucleotides outside the gene matches: 7. The CDR3 consists of 14 residues. Per germline, CDR1 GTSNPN and CDR2 SVGIG (reference sequence). In nucleotides, the CDR3 is TGTGCCTGGATATCAGCGGGAGGGCCGGAGACCCAGTACTTC. It translates to CAWISAGGPETQYF. Using reference TRBV30 and TRBJ2-5 for the parts outside the CDR3, the full variable domain is SQTIHQWPATLVQPVGSPLSLECTVEGTSNPNLYWYRQAAGRGLQLLFYSVGIGQISSEVPQNLSASRPQDRQFILSSKKLLLSDSGFYLCAWISAGGPETQYFGPGTRLLVL.

The V gene is TRBV15, the J gene TRBJ2-6; a possible D gene is TRBD1 (5 bases). Germline CDR1 and CDR2: LNHNV and YYDKDF (reference sequence). This CDR3 comprises 21 residues. V shed 0 bases and J shed 1 base, with 22 bases lying between them. CDR3 bases: TGTGCCACCAGCAGAGATTTCGGGCAGGGTGTCCCGGTTTCTGGGGCCAACGTCCTGACTTTC. Translating gives CATSRDFGQGVPVSGANVLTF.

In this sample, this clone turned up a few times. The genes are TRBV14 and TRBJ2-1; D perhaps matches TRBD2 (6 bases). Germline values: CDR1 SGHDN, CDR2 FVKESK. The V and J ends lost 8 bases and 0 bases respectively, with 8 bases between them. CDR3 size: 13 residues. The CDR3: CASAGSSYNEQFF. CDR3 coding DNA: TGTGCCAGCGCCGGGAGCTCCTACAATGAGCAGTTCTTC. Combining the CDR3 with reference TRBV14 and TRBJ2-1 gives the whole variable domain EAGVTQFPSHSVIEKGQTVTLRCDPISGHDNLYWYRRVMGKEIKFLLHFVKESKQDESGMPNNRFLAERTGGTYSTLKVQPAELEDSGVYFCASAGSSYNEQFFGPGTRLTVL.